Below, 8 T cell receptor beta chains from the same sample are listed, as sequenced in a study of patients and donors after allogeneic stem cell transplantation. TCRdb itself ran the RT-PCR reads through MiXCR, one entry per CDR3 protein. The sample has about 1,600 distinct CDR3 sequences; around 7.2% are singletons. Sample: blood, either unsorted or a sorted T cell fraction (not recorded which). These receptors all come from a human donor who was either an allogeneic HSCT recipient or a stem cell or donor lymphocyte infusion donor (not recorded which). It is not recorded whose cells these are; they may come from a transplant donor.

This clonotype ranks as medium-sized (0.01 to 0.1%). The chain recombines TRBV24-1 with TRBJ2-3, with D hard to call. Looked up from germline, CDR1 is KGHDR and CDR2 is SFDVKD. V lost 7 bases and J 0 bases, leaving 7 bases between the germline ends. There are 13 residues in the CDR3. CDR3 sequence reads: CATRDPSTDTQYF. The CDR3 coding sequence is TGTGCCACCAGAGACCCTAGCACAGATACGCAGTATTTT.

By share, this clonotype counts as medium-sized. The chain is built from TRBV29-1 and TRBJ1-2; D is possibly TRBD1 (5 bases). With 6 bases removed from V and 8 bases from J, the gap between germline ends came to 16 bases. The germline gives CDR1 SQVTM, CDR2 ANQGSEA. The CDR3 loop spans 12 amino acids. The CDR3 loop is CSVQGLREGYTF. CDR3 in DNA: TGCAGCGTCCAGGGCCTTCGGGAGGGCTACACCTTC.

Within the sample, this clonotype is medium-sized (0.01 to 0.1%). V is TRBV12-2 and J is TRBJ2-7; whether TRBD1, the table's D call, matches the DNA was not checked. TRBV12-2 is given as a pseudogene. This CDR3 is 17 amino acids long. Written as DNA, the CDR3 is TGTGCAAGTCGCTTAGCGTTGGGAACAGGGGGCAACAACGAGCAGTACTTC. Translation: CASRLALGTGGNNEQYF.

This clonotype ranks as medium-sized (0.01 to 0.1%). V and J are TRBV5-5 and TRBJ2-2; no clear D gene. The CDR3 has 15 residues. Trimming took 0 bases from V and 6 from J, leaving 12 bases between them. CDR1 is SGHKS and CDR2 is YYEKEE in the germline V gene (reference sequence). Written as DNA, the CDR3 is TGTGCCAGCAGCTTGGCCCGACTGCAGGCCGGGGAGCTGTTTTTT. It yields the protein CASSLARLQAGELFF.

This clonotype was observed a handful of times. The V and J genes are TRBV29-1 and TRBJ2-1; TRBD2 is a possible D gene (7 bases). CDR3 size: 14 residues. CDR1 is SQVTM, CDR2 ANQGSEA, per germline. V was clipped by 4 bases and J by 4 bases, with 14 bases between them. In DNA form, the CDR3 reads TGCAGCGTTGGCCCACGGGGGGCGTACAATGAGCAGTTCTTC. Residues: CSVGPRGAYNEQFF.

By share of the sample, this clonotype is medium-sized (0.01 to 0.1%). The V and J genes are TRBV18 and TRBJ2-7, with D perhaps TRBD1 (6 bases). The ends were cut back, 2 bases at V and 5 bases at J, with 13 bases in the middle. Germline V gene sequence: CDR1 KGHSH, CDR2 LQKENI. The CDR3 loop spans 14 amino acids. The CDR3 coding sequence is TGTGCCAGCTCACCATCACAGGGCCTTGACGAGCAGTACTTC. This sequence encodes CASSPSQGLDEQYF.

This clonotype is judged large (0.1 to 1%). The V and J genes are TRBV29-1 and TRBJ2-1, with 7 bases matching TRBD1. The CDR3 consists of 15 residues. Unmatched junction bases numbered 8, after V lost 6 bases and J lost 0 bases. In germline, CDR1 is SQVTM, CDR2 ANQGSEA. CDR3 DNA sequence: TGCAGCGTCGAACCCTGGGACAGCTCCTACAATGAGCAGTTCTTC. The encoded protein is CSVEPWDSSYNEQFF.

This clonotype came up a few times. V gene TRBV5-1 combines with J gene TRBJ2-1; D remains ambiguous. Germline V CDR1 and CDR2: SGHRS, YFSETQ. The ends were cut back, 4 bases at V and 5 bases at J, with 10 bases in the middle. The CDR3 consists of 13 residues. The CDR3 here is CASSHGPDNEQFF. CDR3 DNA sequence: TGCGCCAGCAGCCACGGACCGGACAATGAGCAGTTCTTC. Supplemented by reference TRBV5-1 and TRBJ2-1, the full variable domain reads KAGVTQTPRYLIKTRGQQVTLSCSPISGHRSVSWYQQTPGQGLQFLFEYFSETQRNKGNFPGRFSGRQFSNSRSEMNVSTLELGDSALYLCASSHGPDNEQFFGPGTRLTVL.